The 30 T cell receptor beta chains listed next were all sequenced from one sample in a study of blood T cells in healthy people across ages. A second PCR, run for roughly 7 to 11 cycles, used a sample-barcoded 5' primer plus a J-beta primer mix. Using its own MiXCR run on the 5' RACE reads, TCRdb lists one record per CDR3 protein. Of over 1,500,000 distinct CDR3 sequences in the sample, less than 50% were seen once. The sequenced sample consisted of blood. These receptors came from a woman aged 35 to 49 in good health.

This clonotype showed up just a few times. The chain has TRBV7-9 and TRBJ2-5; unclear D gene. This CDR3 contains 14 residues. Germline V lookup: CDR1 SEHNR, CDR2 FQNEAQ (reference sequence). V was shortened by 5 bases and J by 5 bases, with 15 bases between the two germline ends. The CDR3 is CASSVIEARETQYF. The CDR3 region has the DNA TGTGCCAGCAGCGTGATAGAAGCGCGGGAGACCCAGTACTTC. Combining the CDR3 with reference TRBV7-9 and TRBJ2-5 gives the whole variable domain DTGVSQNPRHKITKRGQNVTFRCDPISEHNRLYWYRQTLGQGPEFLTYFQNEAQLEKSRLLSDRFSAERPKGSFSTLEIQRTEQGDSAMYLCASSVIEARETQYFGPGTRLLVL.

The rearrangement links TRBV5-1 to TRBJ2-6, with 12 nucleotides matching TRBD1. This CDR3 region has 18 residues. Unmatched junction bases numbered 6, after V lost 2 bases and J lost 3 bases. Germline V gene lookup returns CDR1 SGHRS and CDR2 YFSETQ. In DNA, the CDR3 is TGCGCCAGCAGCTTCACGGGACAGGGGGCTGGTGGGGCCAACGTCCTGACTTTC. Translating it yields CASSFTGQGAGGANVLTF. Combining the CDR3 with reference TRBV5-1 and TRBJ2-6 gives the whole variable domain KAGVTQTPRYLIKTRGQQVTLSCSPISGHRSVSWYQQTPGQGLQFLFEYFSETQRNKGNFPGRFSGRQFSNSRSEMNVSTLELGDSALYLCASSFTGQGAGGANVLTFGAGSRLTVL.

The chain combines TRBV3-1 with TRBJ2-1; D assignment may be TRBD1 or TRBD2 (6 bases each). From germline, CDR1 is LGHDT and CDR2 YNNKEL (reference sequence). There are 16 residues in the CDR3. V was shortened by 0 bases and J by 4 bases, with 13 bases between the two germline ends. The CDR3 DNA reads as TGTGCCAGCAGCCAAGATGGGGGGCACGGATACAATGAGCAGTTCTTC. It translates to CASSQDGGHGYNEQFF.

Here the CDR3 DNA reads TGTGCCAGCAGTGGCCGCCGGACCCAACCGTACGAGCAGTACTTC. It codes for CASSGRRTQPYEQYF. This rearrangement joins TRBV6-1 to TRBJ2-7; D remains ambiguous. This CDR3 is built from 15 residues. V was clipped by 4 bases and J by 4 bases, with 17 bases between them. Germline CDR1 and CDR2: MNHNS and SASEGT.

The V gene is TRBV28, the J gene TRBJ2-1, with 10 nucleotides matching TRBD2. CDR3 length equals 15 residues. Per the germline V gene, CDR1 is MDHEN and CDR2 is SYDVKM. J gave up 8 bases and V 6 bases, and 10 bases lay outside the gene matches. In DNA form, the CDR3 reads TGTGCCAGCAGCTCCCCAGCGGGGGGGGACCATGAGCAGTTCTTC. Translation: CASSSPAGGDHEQFF.

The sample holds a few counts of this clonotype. The CDR3 nucleotides are TGTGCCAGCAGCCCCGCCGGGGGGGGACTAGCATTCTACAATGAGCAGTTCTTC. This codes for CASSPAGGGLAFYNEQFF. The chain combines TRBV5-6 with TRBJ2-1; 9 nucleotides agree with TRBD2. CDR1 is SGHDT, CDR2 YYEEEE, per germline. The CDR3 runs 18 residues. The V gene end was trimmed by 4 bases and the J gene end by 3 bases; junction bases not matched to a gene: 14.

CDR3 sequence reads: CASSPPGTVLAKQFF. The CDR3 coding sequence is TGTGCCAGCAGTCCCCCCGGGACAGTACTTGCAAAGCAGTTCTTC. The chain uses TRBV27 and TRBJ2-1, with TRBD1 identical over 7 bases. Germline lookup yields CDR1 MNHEY and CDR2 SMNVEV (reference sequence). CDR3 length: 15 amino acids. The ends lost 5 bases at V and 11 bases at J; junction bases unmatched: 15.

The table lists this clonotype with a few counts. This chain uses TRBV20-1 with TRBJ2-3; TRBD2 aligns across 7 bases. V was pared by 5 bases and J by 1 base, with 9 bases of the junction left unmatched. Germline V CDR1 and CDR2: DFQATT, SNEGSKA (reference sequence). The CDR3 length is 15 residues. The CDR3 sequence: CSASRGAGGTDTQYF. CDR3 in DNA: TGCAGTGCTTCCCGAGGGGCGGGGGGCACAGATACGCAGTATTTT.

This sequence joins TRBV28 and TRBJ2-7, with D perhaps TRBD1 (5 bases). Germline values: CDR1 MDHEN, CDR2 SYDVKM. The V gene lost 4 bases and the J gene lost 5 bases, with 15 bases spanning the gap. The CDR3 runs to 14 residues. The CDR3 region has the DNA TGTGCCAGCAGTTCATTACCTGAACAGGACGAGCAGTACTTC. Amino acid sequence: CASSSLPEQDEQYF.

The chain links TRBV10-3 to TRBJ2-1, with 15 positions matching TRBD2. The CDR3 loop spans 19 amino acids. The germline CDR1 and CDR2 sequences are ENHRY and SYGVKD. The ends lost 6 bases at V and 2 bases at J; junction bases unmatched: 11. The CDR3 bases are TGTGCCATCAGCGGCAGGACTAGCGGGGGGGTAACCACCTACAATGAGCAGTTCTTC. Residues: CAISGRTSGGVTTYNEQFF.

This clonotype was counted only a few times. The CDR3 DNA sequence: TGTGCCAGTAGTTTGGCCACGGGCACAGATACGCAGTATTTT. This sequence encodes CASSLATGTDTQYF. The rearrangement uses TRBV19 and TRBJ2-3; no definite D call. Trimming removed 5 bases from V and 1 base from J, with 10 bases in between. This CDR3 contains 14 residues. In germline, CDR1 is LNHDA, CDR2 SQIVND (reference sequence).

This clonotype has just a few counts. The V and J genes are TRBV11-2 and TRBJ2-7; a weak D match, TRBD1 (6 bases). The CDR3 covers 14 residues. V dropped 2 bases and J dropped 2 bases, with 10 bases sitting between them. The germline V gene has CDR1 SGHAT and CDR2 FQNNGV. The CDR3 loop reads CASSLKGTTYEQYF. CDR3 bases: TGTGCCAGCAGCTTAAAAGGGACAACCTACGAGCAGTACTTC. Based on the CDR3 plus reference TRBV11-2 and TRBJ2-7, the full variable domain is EAGVAQSPRYKIIEKRQSVAFWCNPISGHATLYWYQQILGQGPKLLIQFQNNGVVDDSQLPKDRFSAERLKGVDSTLKIQPAKLEDSAVYLCASSLKGTTYEQYFGPGTRLTVT.

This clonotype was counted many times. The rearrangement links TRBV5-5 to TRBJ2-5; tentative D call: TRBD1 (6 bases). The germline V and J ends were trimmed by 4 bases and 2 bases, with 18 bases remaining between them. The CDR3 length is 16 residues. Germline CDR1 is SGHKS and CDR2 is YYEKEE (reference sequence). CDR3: CASSRSQGLGQETQYF. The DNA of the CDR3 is TGTGCCAGCAGCCGTAGTCAGGGGTTAGGTCAAGAGACCCAGTACTTC.

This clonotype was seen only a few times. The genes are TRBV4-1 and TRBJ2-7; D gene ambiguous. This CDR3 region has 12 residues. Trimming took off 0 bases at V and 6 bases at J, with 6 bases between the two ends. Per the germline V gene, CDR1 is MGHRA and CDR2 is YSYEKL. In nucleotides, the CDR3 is TGCGCCAGCAGCCAAGAAAGGAGCGAGCAGTACTTC. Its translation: CASSQERSEQYF.

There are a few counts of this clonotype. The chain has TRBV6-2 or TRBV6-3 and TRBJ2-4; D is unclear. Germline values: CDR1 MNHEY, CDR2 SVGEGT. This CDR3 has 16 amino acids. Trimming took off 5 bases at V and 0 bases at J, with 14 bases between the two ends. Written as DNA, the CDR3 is TGTGCCAGCAGTCGGGTTACGGCCCTAGCCAAAAACATTCAGTACTTC. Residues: CASSRVTALAKNIQYF.

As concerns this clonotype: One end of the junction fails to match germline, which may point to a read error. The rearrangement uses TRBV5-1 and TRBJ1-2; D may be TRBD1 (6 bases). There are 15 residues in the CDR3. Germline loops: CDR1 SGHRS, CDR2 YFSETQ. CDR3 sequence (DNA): TGCGCCGGCAGCTTGGAATACAGGGTTAGAGATGGCTACACCTTC. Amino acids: CAGSLEYRVRDGYTF.

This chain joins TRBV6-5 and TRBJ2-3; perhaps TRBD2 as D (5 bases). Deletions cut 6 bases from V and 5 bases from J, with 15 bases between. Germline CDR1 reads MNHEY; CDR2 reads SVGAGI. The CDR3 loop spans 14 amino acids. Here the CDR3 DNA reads TGTGCCAGCAGCTTCAGGAGGAAGGTAGATACGCAGTATTTT. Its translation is CASSFRRKVDTQYF.

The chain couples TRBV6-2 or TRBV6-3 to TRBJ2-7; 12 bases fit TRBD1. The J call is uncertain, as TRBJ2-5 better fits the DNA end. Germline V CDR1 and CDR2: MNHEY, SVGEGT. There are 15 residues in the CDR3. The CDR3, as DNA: TGTGCCGGCGTAAGAAGGGACAGGGGGCCTGAGACCCAGTACTTC. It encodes CAGVRRDRGPETQYF.

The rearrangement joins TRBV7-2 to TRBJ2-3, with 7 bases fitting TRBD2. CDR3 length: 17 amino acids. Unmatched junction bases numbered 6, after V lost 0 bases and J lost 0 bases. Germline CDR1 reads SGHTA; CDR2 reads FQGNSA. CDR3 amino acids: CASSLARSSGSTDTQYF. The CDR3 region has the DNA TGTGCCAGCAGCTTAGCGCGCTCTAGCGGAAGCACAGATACGCAGTATTTT.

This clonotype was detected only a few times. The CDR3 sequence is CASSQQAGARDTQYF. CDR3 coding DNA: TGCGCCAGCAGCCAGCAAGCGGGGGCCAGAGATACGCAGTATTTT. The genes are TRBV4-3 and TRBJ2-3; 8 nucleotides match TRBD2. Looked up from germline, CDR1 is LGHNA and CDR2 is YSLEER. The CDR3 sequence is 15 residues long. The trim removed 3 bases at V and 5 bases at J, leaving 7 bases unmatched.

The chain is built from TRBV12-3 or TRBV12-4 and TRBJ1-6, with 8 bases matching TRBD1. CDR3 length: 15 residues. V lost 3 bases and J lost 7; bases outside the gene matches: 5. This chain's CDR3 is CASSLTGEGNSPLHF. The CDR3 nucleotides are TGTGCCAGCAGTTTGACAGGGGAGGGCAATTCACCCCTCCACTTT.

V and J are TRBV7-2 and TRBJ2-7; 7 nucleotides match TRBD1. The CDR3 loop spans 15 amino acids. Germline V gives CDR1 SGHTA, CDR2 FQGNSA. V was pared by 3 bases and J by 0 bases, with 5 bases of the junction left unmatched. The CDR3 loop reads CASSFAGGPSYEQYF. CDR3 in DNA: TGTGCCAGCAGCTTCGCAGGGGGACCCTCCTACGAGCAGTACTTC.

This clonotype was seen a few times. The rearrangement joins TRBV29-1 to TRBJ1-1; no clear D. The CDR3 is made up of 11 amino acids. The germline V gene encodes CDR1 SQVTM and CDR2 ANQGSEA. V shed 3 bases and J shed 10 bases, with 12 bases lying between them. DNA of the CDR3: TGCAGCGTTGACTCTACAAGAGGAGCTTTCTTT. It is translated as CSVDSTRGAFF.

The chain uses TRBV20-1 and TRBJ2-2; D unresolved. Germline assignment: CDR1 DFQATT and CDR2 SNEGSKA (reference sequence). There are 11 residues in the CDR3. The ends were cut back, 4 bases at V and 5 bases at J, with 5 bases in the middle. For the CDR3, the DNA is TGCAGTGCTATCCGTACCGGGGAGCTGTTTTTT. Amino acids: CSAIRTGELFF.

The CDR3: CASSYRTGALANYGYTF. CDR3 sequence (DNA): TGTGCCAGCAGTTACAGGACAGGGGCCCTAGCTAACTATGGCTACACCTTC. The J gene is TRBJ1-2, the V gene TRBV6-5; 9 bases are a match to TRBD1. CDR3 length: 17 residues. V shed 2 bases and J 0 bases; nucleotides not matched to a gene: 7. Per the germline V gene, CDR1 is MNHEY and CDR2 is SVGAGI.

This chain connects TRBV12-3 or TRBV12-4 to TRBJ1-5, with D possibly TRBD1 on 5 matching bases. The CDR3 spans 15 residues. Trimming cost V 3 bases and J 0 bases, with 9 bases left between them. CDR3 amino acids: CASSFKGISNQPQHF. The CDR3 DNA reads TGTGCCAGCAGTTTTAAGGGGATTAGCAATCAGCCCCAGCATTTT.

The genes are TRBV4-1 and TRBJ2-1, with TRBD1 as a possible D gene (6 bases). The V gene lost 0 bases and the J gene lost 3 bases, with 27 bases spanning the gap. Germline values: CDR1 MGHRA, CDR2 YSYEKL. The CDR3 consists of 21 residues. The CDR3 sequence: CASSQDYSPNRERHRYNEQFF. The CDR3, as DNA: TGCGCCAGCAGCCAAGATTATTCGCCGAACAGGGAACGGCATCGCTACAATGAGCAGTTCTTC.

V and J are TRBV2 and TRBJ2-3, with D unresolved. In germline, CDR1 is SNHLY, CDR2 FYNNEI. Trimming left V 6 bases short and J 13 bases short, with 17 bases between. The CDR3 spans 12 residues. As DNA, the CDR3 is TGTGCCAGCAGCCTCGACCTATCCTCTGAGTATTTT. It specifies CASSLDLSSEYF.

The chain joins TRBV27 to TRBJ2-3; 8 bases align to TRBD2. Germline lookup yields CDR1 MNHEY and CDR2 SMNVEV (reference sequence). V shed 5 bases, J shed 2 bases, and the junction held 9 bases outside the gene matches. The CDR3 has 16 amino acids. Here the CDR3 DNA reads TGTGCCAGCAGTCCTTCGCGGGGGGAATACACAGATACGCAGTATTTT. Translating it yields CASSPSRGEYTDTQYF.

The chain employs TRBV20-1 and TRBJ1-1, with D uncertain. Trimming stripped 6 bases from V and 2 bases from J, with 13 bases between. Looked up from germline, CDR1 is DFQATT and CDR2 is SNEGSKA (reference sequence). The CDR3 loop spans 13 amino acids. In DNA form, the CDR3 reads TGCAGTGCCCCGGACGGATTAAACACTGAAGCTTTCTTT. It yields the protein CSAPDGLNTEAFF.